The clone carrying this TCR beta chain was counted ten times or more. This record belongs to a study of T cells in Graves' hyperthyroidism and ophthalmopathy. The CDR3 regions of TCR beta were amplified from RNA transcripts. The primer set for the first-round RT-PCR of the TCR CDR3 was HTBI. Via MiXCR, TCRdb re-called the multiplex PCR reads, giving one row per CDR3 protein. The sample lists around 760,000 distinct CDR3 sequences; roughly a third were seen once. Hyperthyroidism was newly diagnosed in patients aged 18 to 65 (duration under 2 months). Each diagnosis was grounded in clinical symptoms, serum thyroxine and TRAb, thyroid ultrasound, and orbital computed tomography. The PBMCs were sourced from fresh peripheral blood (less than 11 ml). The sequenced material came from blood. This clonotype originated in a woman aged 40 to 49 with Graves' hyperthyroidism.

The CDR3 DNA sequence: TGCAGCGTTGGACTACAGGGGGGCTATGGCTACACCTTC. The encoded protein is CSVGLQGGYGYTF. This sequence joins TRBV29-1 and TRBJ1-2, with 8 bases lining up with TRBD1. J was trimmed by 4 bases and V by 4 bases; bases with no gene match: 5. CDR1 SQVTM and CDR2 ANQGSEA come from the germline V gene. The CDR3 runs to 13 residues.